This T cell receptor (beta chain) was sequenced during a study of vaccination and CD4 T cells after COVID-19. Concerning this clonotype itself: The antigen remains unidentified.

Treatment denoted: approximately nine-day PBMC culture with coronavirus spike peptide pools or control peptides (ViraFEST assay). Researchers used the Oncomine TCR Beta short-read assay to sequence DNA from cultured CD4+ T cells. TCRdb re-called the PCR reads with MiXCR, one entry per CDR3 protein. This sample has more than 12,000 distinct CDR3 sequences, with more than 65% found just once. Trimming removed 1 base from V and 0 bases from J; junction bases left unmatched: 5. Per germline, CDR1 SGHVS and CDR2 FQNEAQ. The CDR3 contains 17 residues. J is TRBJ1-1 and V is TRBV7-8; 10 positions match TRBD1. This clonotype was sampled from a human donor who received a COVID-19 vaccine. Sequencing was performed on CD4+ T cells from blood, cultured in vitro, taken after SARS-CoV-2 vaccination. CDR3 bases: TGTGCCAGCAGCTTAGTGACAGGGGGCTCTGTGAACACTGAAGCTTTCTTT. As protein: CASSLVTGGSVNTEAFF.